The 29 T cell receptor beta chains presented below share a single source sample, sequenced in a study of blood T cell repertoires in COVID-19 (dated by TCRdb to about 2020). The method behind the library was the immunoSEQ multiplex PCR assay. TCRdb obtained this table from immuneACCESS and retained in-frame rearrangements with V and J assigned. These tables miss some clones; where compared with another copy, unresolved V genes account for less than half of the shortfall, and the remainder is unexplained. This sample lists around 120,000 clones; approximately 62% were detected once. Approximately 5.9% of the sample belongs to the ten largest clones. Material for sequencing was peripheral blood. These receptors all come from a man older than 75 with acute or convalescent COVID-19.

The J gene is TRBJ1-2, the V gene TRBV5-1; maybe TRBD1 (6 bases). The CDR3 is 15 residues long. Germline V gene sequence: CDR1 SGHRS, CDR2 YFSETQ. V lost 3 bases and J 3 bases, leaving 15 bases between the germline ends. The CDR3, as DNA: TGCGCCAGCAGCTCACGGGGGGGCTCGGACTATGGCTACACCTTC. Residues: CASSSRGGSDYGYTF.

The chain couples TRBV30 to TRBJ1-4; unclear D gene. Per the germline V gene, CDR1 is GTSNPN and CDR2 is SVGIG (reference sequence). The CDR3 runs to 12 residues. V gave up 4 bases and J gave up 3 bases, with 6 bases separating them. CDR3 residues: CAWKRSNEKLFF. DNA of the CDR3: TGTGCCTGGAAACGGTCTAATGAAAAACTGTTTTTT.

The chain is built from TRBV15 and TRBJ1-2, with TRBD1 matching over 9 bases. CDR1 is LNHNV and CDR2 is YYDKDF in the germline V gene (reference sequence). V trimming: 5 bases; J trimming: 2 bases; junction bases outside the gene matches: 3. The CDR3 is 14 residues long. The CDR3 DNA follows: TGTGCCACCAGCGGCGGACAGGGGAACTATGGCTACACCTTC. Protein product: CATSGGQGNYGYTF.

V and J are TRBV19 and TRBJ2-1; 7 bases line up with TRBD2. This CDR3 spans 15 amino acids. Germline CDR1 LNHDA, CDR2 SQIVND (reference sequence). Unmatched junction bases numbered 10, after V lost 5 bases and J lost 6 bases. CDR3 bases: TGTGCCAGTAGTCCTCAAGCGGGAACCGCCAATGAGCAGTTCTTC. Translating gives CASSPQAGTANEQFF.

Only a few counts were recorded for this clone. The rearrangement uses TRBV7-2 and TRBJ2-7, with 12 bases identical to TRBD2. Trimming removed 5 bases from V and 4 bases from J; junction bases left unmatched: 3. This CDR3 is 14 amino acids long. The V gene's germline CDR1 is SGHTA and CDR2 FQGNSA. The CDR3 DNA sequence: TGTGCCAGCAGCCCGACTAGCGGGAGATACGAGCAGTACTTC. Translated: CASSPTSGRYEQYF.

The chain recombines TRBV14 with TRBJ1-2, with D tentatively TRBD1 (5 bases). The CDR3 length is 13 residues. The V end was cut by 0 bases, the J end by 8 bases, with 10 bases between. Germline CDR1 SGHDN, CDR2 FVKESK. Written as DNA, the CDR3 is TGTGCCAGCAGCCAAGAGACAGCCGGGGGCTACACCTTC. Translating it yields CASSQETAGGYTF.

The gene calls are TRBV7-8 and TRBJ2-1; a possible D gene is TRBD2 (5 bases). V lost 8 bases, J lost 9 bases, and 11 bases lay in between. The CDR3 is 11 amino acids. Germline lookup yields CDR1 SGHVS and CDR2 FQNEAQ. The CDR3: CASSRELEQFF. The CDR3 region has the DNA TGTGCCAGCTCCCGGGAACTTGAGCAGTTCTTC. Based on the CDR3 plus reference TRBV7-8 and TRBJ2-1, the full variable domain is GAGVSQSPRYKVAKRGQDVALRCDPISGHVSLFWYQQALGQGPEFLTYFQNEAQLDKSGLPSDRFFAERPEGSVSTLKIQRTQQEDSAVYLCASSRELEQFFGPGTRLTVL.

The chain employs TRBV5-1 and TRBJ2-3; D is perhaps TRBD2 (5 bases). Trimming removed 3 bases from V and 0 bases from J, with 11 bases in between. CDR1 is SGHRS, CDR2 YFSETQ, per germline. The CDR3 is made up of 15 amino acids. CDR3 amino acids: CASSSTKRSTDTQYF. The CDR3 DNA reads TGCGCCAGCAGCTCCACGAAGCGGAGCACAGATACGCAGTATTTT.

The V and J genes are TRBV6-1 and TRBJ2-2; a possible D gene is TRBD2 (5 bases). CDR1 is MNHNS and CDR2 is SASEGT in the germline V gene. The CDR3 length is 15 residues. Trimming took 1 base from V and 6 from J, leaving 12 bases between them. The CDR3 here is CASSEGSAVAGELFF. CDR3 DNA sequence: TGTGCCAGCAGTGAAGGTAGCGCCGTAGCCGGGGAGCTGTTTTTT.

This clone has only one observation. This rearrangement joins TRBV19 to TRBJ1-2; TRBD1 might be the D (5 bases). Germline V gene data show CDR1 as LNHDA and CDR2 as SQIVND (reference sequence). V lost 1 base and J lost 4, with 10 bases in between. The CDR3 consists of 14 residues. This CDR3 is CASSIGGAPYGYTF. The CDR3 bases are TGTGCCAGTAGTATAGGGGGCGCGCCCTATGGCTACACCTTC.

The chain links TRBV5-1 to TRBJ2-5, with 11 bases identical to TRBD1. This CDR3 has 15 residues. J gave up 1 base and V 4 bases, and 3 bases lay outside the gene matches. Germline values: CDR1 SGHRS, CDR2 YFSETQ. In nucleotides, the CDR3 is TGCGCCAGCAGCCAGGACAGGGGGCCCCAAGAGACCCAGTACTTC. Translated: CASSQDRGPQETQYF.

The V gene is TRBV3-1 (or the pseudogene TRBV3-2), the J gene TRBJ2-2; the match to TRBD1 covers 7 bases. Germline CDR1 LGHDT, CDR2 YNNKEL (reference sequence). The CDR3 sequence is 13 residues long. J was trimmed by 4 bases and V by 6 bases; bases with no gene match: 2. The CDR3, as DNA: TGTGCCAGCAGAGACAGGGTCACCGGGGAGCTGTTTTTT. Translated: CASRDRVTGELFF.

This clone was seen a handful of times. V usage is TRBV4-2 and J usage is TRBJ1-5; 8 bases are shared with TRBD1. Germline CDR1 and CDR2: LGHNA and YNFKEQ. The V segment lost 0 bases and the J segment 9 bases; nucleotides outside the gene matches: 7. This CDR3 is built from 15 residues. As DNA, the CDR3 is TGTGCCAGCAGCCAAGAATTACAGGGGGTGTGGCCCCAGCATTTT. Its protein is CASSQELQGVWPQHF.

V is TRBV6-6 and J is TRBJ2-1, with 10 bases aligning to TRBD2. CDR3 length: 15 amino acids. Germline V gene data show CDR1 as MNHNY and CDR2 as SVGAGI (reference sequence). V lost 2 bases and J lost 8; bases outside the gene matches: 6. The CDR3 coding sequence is TGTGCCAGCAGTTACCGGACTAGCGGTGAGGATGAGCAGTTCTTC. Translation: CASSYRTSGEDEQFF.

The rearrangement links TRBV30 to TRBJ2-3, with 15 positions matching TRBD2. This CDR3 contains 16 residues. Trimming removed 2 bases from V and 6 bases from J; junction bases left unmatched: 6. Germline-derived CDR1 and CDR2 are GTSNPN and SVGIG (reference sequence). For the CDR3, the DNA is TGTGCCTGGAGTTTTGGACTAGCGGGAGGGACTGATACGCAGTATTTT. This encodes CAWSFGLAGGTDTQYF.

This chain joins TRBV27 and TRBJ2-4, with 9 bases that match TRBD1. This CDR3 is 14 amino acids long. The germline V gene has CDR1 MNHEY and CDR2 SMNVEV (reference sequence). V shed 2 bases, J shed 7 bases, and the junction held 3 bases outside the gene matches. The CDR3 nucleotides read TGTGCCAGCAGTTTAGGGACAGGGTACAACATTCAGTACTTC. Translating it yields CASSLGTGYNIQYF.

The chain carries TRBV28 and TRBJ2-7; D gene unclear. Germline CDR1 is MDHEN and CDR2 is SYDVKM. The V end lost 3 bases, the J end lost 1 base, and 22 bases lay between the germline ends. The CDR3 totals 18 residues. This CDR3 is CASSFPTRLPEASYEQYF. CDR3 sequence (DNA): TGTGCCAGCAGTTTCCCCACTCGACTGCCAGAGGCTTCCTACGAGCAGTACTTC.

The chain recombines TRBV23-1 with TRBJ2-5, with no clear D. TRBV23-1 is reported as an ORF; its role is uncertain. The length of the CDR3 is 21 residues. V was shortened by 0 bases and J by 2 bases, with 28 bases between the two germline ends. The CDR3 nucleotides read TGCGCCAGCAGTCAATCTGAGCCCTCCAAACCGTCCAGGAATAAACAAGAGACCCAGTACTTC. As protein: CASSQSEPSKPSRNKQETQYF.

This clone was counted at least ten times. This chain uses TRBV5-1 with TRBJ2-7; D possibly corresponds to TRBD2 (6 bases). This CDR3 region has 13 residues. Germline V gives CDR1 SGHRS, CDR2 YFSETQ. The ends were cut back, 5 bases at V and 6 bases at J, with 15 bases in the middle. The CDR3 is CASRTRRAPEQYF. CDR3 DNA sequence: TGCGCCAGCAGGACCAGGAGGGCCCCCGAGCAGTACTTC.

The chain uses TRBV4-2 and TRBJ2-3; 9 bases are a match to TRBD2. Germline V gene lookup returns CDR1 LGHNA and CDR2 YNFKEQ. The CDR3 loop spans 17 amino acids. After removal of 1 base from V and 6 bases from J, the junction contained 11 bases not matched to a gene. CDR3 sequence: CASSQGGGGSWSDTQYF. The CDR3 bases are TGTGCCAGCAGCCAAGGCGGGGGGGGGTCGTGGAGCGATACGCAGTATTTT.

The CDR3 DNA is TGTGCCAGCAGCATGGACGGCGGGGAGCTGTTTTTT. It codes for CASSMDGGELFF. V and J are TRBV5-8 and TRBJ2-2; no reliable D call. The CDR3 runs 12 residues. Germline V gives CDR1 SGHTS, CDR2 YDEGEE. The ends were cut back, 4 bases at V and 7 bases at J, with 8 bases in the middle.

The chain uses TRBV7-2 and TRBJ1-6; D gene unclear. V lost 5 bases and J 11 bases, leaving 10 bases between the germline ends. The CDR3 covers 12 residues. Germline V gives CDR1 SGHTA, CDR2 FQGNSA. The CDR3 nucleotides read TGTGCCAGCAGCCGCCTCGGGGCACCCCTCCACTTT. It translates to CASSRLGAPLHF.

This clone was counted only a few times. The CDR3 DNA follows: TGTGCCAGCAGCTTAGCAGCGGACAATGAGCAGTTCTTC. This translates into CASSLAADNEQFF. J is TRBJ2-1 and V is TRBV7-7; tentative D call: TRBD2 (5 bases). The germline CDR1 and CDR2 sequences are SSHAT and FNYEAQ (reference sequence). The germline V and J ends were trimmed by 0 bases and 5 bases, with 5 bases remaining between them. The CDR3 is 13 amino acids.

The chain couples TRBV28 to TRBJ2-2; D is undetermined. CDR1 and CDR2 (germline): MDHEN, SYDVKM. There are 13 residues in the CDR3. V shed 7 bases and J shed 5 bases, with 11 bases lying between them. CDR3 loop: CASINSLTGELFF. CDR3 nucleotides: TGTGCCAGCATTAACAGCTTAACCGGGGAGCTGTTTTTT.

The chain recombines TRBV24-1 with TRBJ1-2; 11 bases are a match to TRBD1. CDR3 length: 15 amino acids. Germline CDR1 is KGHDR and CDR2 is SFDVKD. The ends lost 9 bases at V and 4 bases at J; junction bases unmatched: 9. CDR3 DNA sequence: TGTGCCACCCCTGATGCCGGGACAGGGGGCTATGGCTACACCTTC. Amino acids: CATPDAGTGGYGYTF.

The CDR3 here is CASSIGTSVYNEQFF. CDR3 DNA sequence: TGTGCCAGTAGTATCGGGACTAGCGTTTACAATGAGCAGTTCTTC. V usage is TRBV19 and J usage is TRBJ2-1, with 10 bases lining up with TRBD2. The germline V gene encodes CDR1 LNHDA and CDR2 SQIVND (reference sequence). CDR3 length: 15 residues. The trim removed 3 bases at V and 4 bases at J, leaving 3 bases unmatched.

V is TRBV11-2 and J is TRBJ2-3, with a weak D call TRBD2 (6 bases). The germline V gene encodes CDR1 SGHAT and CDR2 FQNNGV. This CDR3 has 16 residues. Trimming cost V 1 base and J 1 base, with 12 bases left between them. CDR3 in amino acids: CASSLGRASGTDTQYF. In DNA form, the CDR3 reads TGTGCCAGCAGCTTAGGGCGGGCTAGCGGCACAGATACGCAGTATTTT.

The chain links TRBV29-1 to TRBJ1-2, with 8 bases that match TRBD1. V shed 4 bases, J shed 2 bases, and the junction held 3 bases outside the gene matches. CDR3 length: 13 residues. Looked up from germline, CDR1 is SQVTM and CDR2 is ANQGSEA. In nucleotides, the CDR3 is TGCAGCGTTGGGACAGGGTTGAACTATGGCTACACCTTC. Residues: CSVGTGLNYGYTF.

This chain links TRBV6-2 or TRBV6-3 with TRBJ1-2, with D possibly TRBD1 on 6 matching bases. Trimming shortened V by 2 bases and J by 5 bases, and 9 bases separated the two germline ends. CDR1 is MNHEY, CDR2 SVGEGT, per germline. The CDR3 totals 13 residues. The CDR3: CASSYPQGYGYTF. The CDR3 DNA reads TGTGCCAGCAGTTACCCTCAGGGGTATGGCTACACCTTC.